Listed below are T cell receptor beta chains from one sample, sequenced in a study of metastatic and nonmetastatic thyroid tumors. TCRdb re-called the PCR reads with MiXCR. The sample yields around 59,000 clones, around 15% seen once. The specimen was blood. These receptors were obtained from a male donor with papillary thyroid cancer or a benign thyroid nodule (not recorded which). Some clones in this sample may be carry-over from other donors' samples. The CDR3 runs from the conserved cysteine through the conserved F or W. A D gene is named only where the DNA matches it firmly. The size of a clone is reported for some rows only, either as once, few or many, or as a class for expanded clones.

>many|TRBJ2-7|TRBV25-1|TRBD1
CASSPTPGTGGHYEQYF
TGTGCCAGCAGTCCTACCCCCGGGACAGGGGGCCATTACGAGCAGTACTTC
>NA|TRBJ2-3|TRBV6-1|TRBD2
CVSSKLAGGVDTQYF
TGTGTCAGCAGCAAACTAGCGGGAGGCGTAGATACGCAGTATTTT
>many|TRBJ2-2|TRBV24-1|NA
CATSASNIGELFF
TGTGCCACCAGTGCATCCAATATCGGGGAGCTGTTTTTT
>NA|TRBJ1-1|TRBV20-1|NA
CSASEQVMNTEAFF
TGCAGTGCGAGCGAACAGGTGATGAACACTGAAGCTTTCTTT
>many|TRBJ2-1|TRBV27|NA
CASSLYFGAHEQFF
TGTGCCAGCAGTTTATACTTCGGGGCGCATGAGCAGTTCTTC
>many|TRBJ2-5|TRBV28|NA
CASSSGFQETQYF
TGTGCCAGCAGCTCCGGGTTTCAAGAGACCCAGTACTTC
>few|TRBJ1-6|TRBV20-1|NA
CSARTCTPLHF
TGCAGTGCTCGGACATGTACACCCCTCCACTTT
>many|TRBJ1-5|TRBV7-2|NA
CASSLGQTSYSNQPQHF
TGTGCCAGCAGCTTAGGGCAGACGTCTTATAGCAATCAGCCCCAGCATTTT
>few|TRBJ2-3|TRBV9|NA
CASSDRLAGDTQYF
TGTGCCAGCAGCGACCGGTTGGCGGGAGATACGCAGTATTTT
>many|TRBJ1-6|TRBV27|NA
CASRTQGNNSPLHF
TGTGCCAGCAGAACGCAGGGGAATAATTCACCCCTCCACTTT
>many|TRBJ2-6|TRBV7-3|NA
CASSSFPGARANVLTF
TGTGCCAGCAGCTCCTTTCCCGGAGCCCGGGCCAACGTCCTGACTTTC
>many|TRBJ1-6|TRBV2|NA
CASRDNYNSPLHF
TGTGCCAGCAGGGACAACTATAATTCACCCCTCCACTTT
>many|TRBJ2-3|TRBV30|NA
CAWLPGISGTDTQYF
TGTGCCTGGCTACCCGGTATTAGCGGCACAGATACGCAGTATTTT
>NA|TRBJ1-1|TRBV3-1|NA
CASARQPNTEAFF
TGTGCCAGCGCTCGTCAACCAAACACTGAAGCTTTCTTT
>many|TRBJ2-2|TRBV6-1|NA
CASSPTSVTGELFF
TGTGCCAGCAGCCCTACCAGCGTCACCGGGGAGCTGTTTTTT
>many|TRBJ2-1|TRBV7-9|TRBD2
CASRALAGQQFF
TGTGCCAGCCGAGCACTAGCGGGCCAGCAGTTCTTC
>many|TRBJ2-1|TRBV7-9|TRBD1
CASSLEIQGSEQFF
TGTGCCAGCAGCTTAGAAATACAGGGGAGTGAGCAGTTCTTC
>many|TRBJ1-6|TRBV25-1|NA
CASSAKNNSPLHF
TGTGCCAGCAGTGCCAAGAATAATTCACCCCTCCACTTT
>many|TRBJ1-4|TRBV28|NA
CASSYRGLSEKLFF
TGTGCCAGCAGTTATCGGGGGCTGAGTGAAAAACTGTTTTTT
>many|TRBJ1-1|TRBV6-1|NA
CASKPFGGTEAFF
TGTGCCAGCAAGCCGTTTGGGGGCACTGAAGCTTTCTTT
>many|TRBJ1-2|TRBV9|NA
CASSVAGTSNYGYTF
TGTGCCAGCAGCGTAGCCGGGACTTCTAACTATGGCTACACCTTC
>many|TRBJ1-4|TRBV2|NA
CASSERVGQSLEKLFF
TGTGCCAGCAGCGAGAGAGTTGGACAGAGCCTTGAAAAACTGTTTTTT
>NA|TRBJ2-7|TRBV7-2|TRBD1
CASSLADRVTYEQYF
TGTGCCAGCAGCTTAGCAGACAGGGTAACCTACGAGCAGTACTTC
>many|TRBJ2-1|TRBV20-1|NA
CSAGKQGWGQFF
TGCAGTGCTGGGAAACAGGGATGGGGGCAGTTCTTC
>few|TRBJ2-2|TRBV6-1|NA
CASSWREAWEPFF
TGTGCCAGCAGTTGGAGGGAGGCCTGGGAGCCGTTTTTT
>NA|TRBJ2-7|TRBV9|NA
CASSVGLGASYYQYF
TGTGCCAGCAGCGTAGGGTTGGGGGCGTCCTACTATCAGTACTTC
>NA|TRBJ2-2|TRBV7-3|NA
CASSLTVSGFTGELFF
TGTGCCAGCAGCTTAACTGTTTCAGGGTTCACCGGGGAGCTGTTTTTT
>many|TRBJ2-3|TRBV4-3|TRBD1
CASSQGDSEITDTQYF
TGCGCCAGCAGCCAAGGGGACAGTGAAATCACAGATACGCAGTATTTT
>many|TRBJ2-7|TRBV2|NA
CASSEQGYEQYF
TGTGCCAGCAGTGAACAGGGCTACGAGCAGTACTTC
>NA|TRBJ2-7|TRBV30|NA
CAWSETEYEQYF
TGTGCCTGGAGCGAAACAGAGTACGAGCAGTACTTC
>few|TRBJ1-2|TRBV6-1|TRBD1
CASTRSRQGSTLYGYTF
TGTGCCAGCACTCGTAGTCGACAGGGGTCTACCCTCTATGGCTACACCTTC
>few|TRBJ2-7|TRBV7-2|TRBD2
CASSLSWGGYEQYF
TGTGCCAGCAGCTTATCGTGGGGGGGCTACGAGCAGTACTTC
>NA|TRBJ2-1|TRBV30|NA
CAWSSAVEGEQFF
TGTGCCTGGAGTTCTGCGGTTGAGGGTGAGCAGTTCTTC
>few|TRBJ1-1|TRBV12-3/TRBV12-4|NA
CASSSSVPGETFF
TGTGCCAGCAGTTCCTCGGTACCAGGTGAAACTTTCTTT
>few|TRBJ2-1|TRBV6-1|NA
CASSVSGMRNEQFF
TGTGCCAGCAGTGTTTCCGGGATGCGGAATGAGCAGTTCTTT
>many|TRBJ2-5|TRBV5-1|TRBD1
CASSQDRVRQETQYF
TGCGCCAGCAGTCAAGACAGGGTGAGACAAGAGACCCAGTACTTC
>many|TRBJ2-3|TRBV20-1|NA
CSARDWALRGTSTDTQYF
TGCAGTGCTAGAGATTGGGCCTTGAGGGGGACTAGCACAGATACGCAGTATTTT
>NA|TRBJ2-6|TRBV7-3|NA
CASSPQGALANVLTF
TGTGCCAGCAGCCCGCAGGGTGCTTTGGCCAACGTCCTGACTTTC
>many|TRBJ2-2|TRBV5-4|TRBD2
CASSLDGGRAGTGELFF
TGTGCCAGCAGCTTGGACGGCGGGAGGGCCGGGACCGGGGAGCTGTTTTTT
>NA|TRBJ2-7|TRBV30|NA
CAWSVGDEQYF
TGTGCCTGGAGCGTAGGGGACGAGCAGTACTTC
>many|TRBJ2-5|TRBV15|NA
CATSRDDRQETQYF
TGTGCCACCAGCAGAGACGACAGACAAGAGACCCAGTACTTC
>many|TRBJ2-4|TRBV2|NA
CASSPGQGGNIQYF
TGTGCCAGCAGCCCCGGCCAGGGAGGAAACATTCAGTACTTC
>NA|TRBJ2-2|TRBV24-1|NA
CATSDHTPLGTGELFF
TGTGCCACCAGTGATCACACCCCTCTGGGCACCGGGGAGCTGTTTTTT
>many|TRBJ2-7|TRBV9|TRBD2
CASSETSGGYEQYF
TGTGCCAGCAGTGAAACTAGCGGGGGCTACGAGCAGTACTTC
>many|TRBJ1-1|TRBV28|NA
CASSSRDKAFF
TGTGCCAGCAGTTCCCGCGATAAAGCTTTCTTT
>many|TRBJ2-5|TRBV5-1|TRBD2
CASSWGLAGETQYF
TGCGCCAGCAGCTGGGGACTAGCGGGAGAGACCCAGTACTTC
>many|TRBJ1-5|TRBV10-3|NA
CAISESGSNSNQPQHF
TGTGCCATCAGTGAGAGCGGCAGTAATAGCAATCAGCCCCAGCATTTT
>many|TRBJ2-7|TRBV7-8|NA
CACAGEVYYEQYF
TGTGCCTGCGCCGGGGAGGTTTATTACGAGCAGTACTTC
>many|TRBJ1-2|TRBV5-5|TRBD1
CASSPRTGATNYGYTF
TGTGCCAGCAGCCCAAGAACAGGGGCAACTAACTATGGCTACACCTTC
>NA|TRBJ1-5|TRBV12-3/TRBV12-4|NA
CASSLSGLRQPQHF
TGTGCCAGCAGTTTATCAGGGTTGAGGCAGCCCCAGCATTTT
>once|TRBJ2-2|TRBV20-1|TRBD2
CSARYGLAGEHTVELFF
TGCAGTGCTAGATACGGACTAGCGGGAGAACACACCGTGGAGCTGTTTTTT
>NA|TRBJ2-2|TRBV6-2/TRBV6-3|TRBD2
CASSYWAGLAENTGGLFF
TGTGCCAGCAGTTACTGGGCCGGACTAGCAGAGAACACCGGTGGGCTGTTTTTT
>many|TRBJ2-2|TRBV9|TRBD2
CASSPRGGDPTGELFF
TGTGCCAGCAGCCCCCGGGGGGGGGATCCGACCGGGGAGCTGTTTTTT
>many|TRBJ1-1|TRBV13|NA
CASSPRGTEAFF
TGTGCCAGCAGCCCGAGGGGCACTGAAGCTTTCTTT
>NA|TRBJ2-7|TRBV11-2|TRBD2
CASSYHSGGLVYEQYF
TGTGCCAGCAGCTACCATTCGGGGGGATTGGTCTACGAGCAGTACTTC
>NA|TRBJ1-4|TRBV6-1|TRBD1
CASRIQGGANEKLSF
TGTGCCAGCAGGATACAGGGGGGGGCTAATGAAAAACTGTCTTTT
>many|TRBJ2-1|TRBV20-1|NA
CSAIAGKEYEQFF
TGCAGTGCTATCGCGGGTAAGGAATATGAGCAGTTCTTC
>NA|TRBJ1-6|TRBV6-2/TRBV6-3|TRBD1
CASSQSLLTGANSPLHF
TGTGCAAGCAGTCAATCCCTGCTGACAGGGGCGAATTCACCCCTCCACTTT
>NA|TRBJ1-3|TRBV2|TRBD1
CASKDRESINTIYF
TGTGCCAGCAAGGACAGGGAGTCTATAAACACCATATATTTT